This TCR beta chain originates from a study of human T cells and chemical hapten exposure. As for the study in general: Minor volume differences among pooled libraries chiefly drove per-sample TCR yield variation.

Germline values: CDR1 ENHRY, CDR2 SYGVKD. Between the trimmed V and J ends, which lost 10 bases and 4 bases, there was a span of 20 bases. The CDR3 loop spans 15 amino acids. Separate cDNA molecules received unique molecular identifiers, which the library attached to them. TCRdb reanalysed the RACE reads using MiXCR and keeps one entry per CDR3 protein. This table holds 50,000 or so distinct CDR3 sequences, approximately 4.8% found once. As for time point: healthy volunteer bleed at 2 weeks. Whole blood that had not been fractionated was the source of extracted total RNA. The sample taken for sequencing was whole blood. This TCR was sampled from a human donor in good health. Some clones in this sample may be carry-over from other donors' samples. The rearrangement links TRBV10-3 to TRBJ1-3; D not certain. CDR3: CATGDPGVGGNTIYF. CDR3 coding DNA: TGTGCCACGGGCGATCCCGGTGTCGGGGGAAACACCATATATTTT.